What follows are 28 T cell receptor beta chains derived from one specimen sequenced in a study of long-term antiretroviral therapy in people with HIV (dated by TCRdb to the early 2020s). The immunoSEQ hsTCRB v3.0 assay was used at survey level resolution for TRB variable region sequencing. TCRdb re-hosts the immuneACCESS table, in-frame sequences only. Its copies lack some clones; in the studies checked, an unresolved V gene accounts for under half of them, and the cause for the rest is not known. The sample table contains over 15,000 clones; only one count was recorded for 75% to 90% of them. The ten biggest clones cover more than 7% of the sample. The sequenced sample was unsorted PBMCs, obtained 4.2 years after starting antiretroviral therapy. The receptors were gathered from a middle-aged man with HIV.

CDR3 sequence (DNA): TGTGCCAGCAGCCAGCGGTCAGGGAAAGGCGGGGAGCTGTTTTTT. Amino acid sequence: CASSQRSGKGGELFF. The J gene is TRBJ2-2, the V gene TRBV11-3; D could derive from TRBD1 or TRBD2 (5 bases each). V was shortened by 5 bases and J by 7 bases, with 17 bases between the two germline ends. This CDR3 region has 15 residues. Germline-derived CDR1 and CDR2 are SGHNT and YENEEA.

The chain is built from TRBV2 and TRBJ2-7; the D is unclear. CDR3 length equals 12 residues. The germline CDR1 and CDR2 sequences are SNHLY and FYNNEI. V dropped 7 bases and J dropped 3 bases, with 10 bases sitting between them. The CDR3 coding sequence is TGTGCCAGCACCCAGGAGAGCTACGAGCAGTACTTC. Translated: CASTQESYEQYF.

The gene calls are TRBV7-9 and TRBJ1-1; a weak D match, TRBD1 (5 bases). The CDR3 consists of 13 residues. The germline V and J ends were trimmed by 8 bases and 3 bases, with 13 bases remaining between them. CDR1 and CDR2 from the germline V gene are SEHNR and FQNEAQ (reference sequence). The chain's CDR3 is CASPGGFDTEAFF. CDR3 in DNA: TGTGCCAGCCCGGGGGGGTTCGACACTGAAGCTTTCTTT.

By sample fraction, this clone is medium-sized. This same CDR3 is encoded by further DNA sequences in the sample. The chain employs TRBV27 and TRBJ1-2; no clear D. V was shortened by 0 bases and J by 4 bases, with 12 bases between the two germline ends. Germline CDR1 and CDR2: MNHEY and SMNVEV (reference sequence). CDR3 length equals 15 residues. Here the CDR3 reads CASSLSAGTLYGYTF. In DNA form, the CDR3 reads TGTGCCAGCAGTTTATCGGCAGGAACGCTCTATGGCTACACCTTC.

The V gene is TRBV5-1, the J gene TRBJ2-7; D uncertain. The CDR3 spans 15 residues. Looked up from germline, CDR1 is SGHRS and CDR2 is YFSETQ. V dropped 1 base and J dropped 3 bases, with 14 bases sitting between them. CDR3 nucleotides: TGCGCCAGCAGCTTGAGGGCAGGCCTTGACTACGAGCAGTACTTC. Translation gives CASSLRAGLDYEQYF.

This chain connects TRBV29-1 to TRBJ2-3; D unclear. From germline, CDR1 is SQVTM and CDR2 ANQGSEA. V lost 2 bases and J 9 bases, leaving 12 bases between the germline ends. The CDR3 spans 12 residues. CDR3 region: CSVEKEGYTQYF. DNA for the CDR3: TGCAGCGTTGAAAAGGAAGGGTACACGCAGTATTTT.

The chain employs TRBV15 and TRBJ1-1; D uncertain. The CDR3 extends over 15 amino acids. The V and J ends lost 0 bases and 0 bases respectively, with 8 bases between them. The germline V gene has CDR1 LNHNV and CDR2 YYDKDF (reference sequence). CDR3 region: CATSREQGLNTEAFF. In nucleotides, the CDR3 is TGTGCCACCAGCAGAGAACAAGGGTTGAACACTGAAGCTTTCTTT. The variable domain in full, with the rest retrieved from reference TRBV15 and TRBJ1-1, is DAMVIQNPRYQVTQFGKPVTLSCSQTLNHNVMYWYQQKSSQAPKLLFHYYDKDFNNEADTPDNFQSRRPNTSFCFLDIRSPGLGDTAMYLCATSREQGLNTEAFFGQGTRLTVV.

The chain carries TRBV28 and TRBJ2-3; D remains ambiguous. Trimming removed 3 bases from V and 0 bases from J, with 7 bases in between. This CDR3 comprises 14 residues. In germline, CDR1 is MDHEN, CDR2 SYDVKM. The CDR3 nucleotides read TGTGCCAGCAGTTTGATCCAGAGCACAGATACGCAGTATTTT. Its translation is CASSLIQSTDTQYF.

The genes are TRBV6-1 and TRBJ2-7, with no clear D. CDR1 MNHNS and CDR2 SASEGT come from the germline V gene. V lost 1 base and J lost 0, with 13 bases in between. The CDR3 runs 16 residues. CDR3 nucleotide sequence: TGTGCCAGCAGTGAAGAAATCACCACAAGCTCCTACGAGCAGTACTTC. Translating it yields CASSEEITTSSYEQYF.

The rearrangement uses TRBV11-2 and TRBJ2-7, with D unclear. CDR3 length equals 16 residues. Germline CDR1 SGHAT, CDR2 FQNNGV. The germline V and J ends were trimmed by 7 bases and 2 bases, with 21 bases remaining between them. The CDR3 DNA follows: TGTGCCAGCATTCTTCTCGGCAGCCACAAGACCTACGAGCAGTACTTC. As protein: CASILLGSHKTYEQYF.

This chain's CDR3 is CASSATGGNQPQHF. CDR3 coding DNA: TGTGCCAGCAGCGCCACAGGGGGCAATCAGCCCCAGCATTTT. The chain is built from TRBV6-1 and TRBJ1-5; 7 nucleotides align to TRBD1. The V and J ends lost 6 bases and 2 bases, in that order; junction bases with no gene match: 4. Germline CDR1 reads MNHNS; CDR2 reads SASEGT. CDR3 length equals 14 residues.

This chain connects TRBV9 to TRBJ2-1; D is unresolved. The CDR3 length is 12 residues. V was pared by 2 bases and J by 8 bases, with 8 bases between. The germline V gene has CDR1 SGDLS and CDR2 YYNGEE. As DNA, the CDR3 is TGTGCCAGCAGCGTTCTTGAGGATGAGCAGTTCTTC. Its translation is CASSVLEDEQFF. The full variable domain, its missing parts supplied by reference TRBV9 and TRBJ2-1, is DSGVTQTPKHLITATGQRVTLRCSPRSGDLSVYWYQQSLDQGLQFLIQYYNGEERAKGNILERFSAQQFPDLHSELNLSSLELGDSALYFCASSVLEDEQFFGPGTRLTVL.

The J gene is TRBJ2-7, the V gene TRBV19; perhaps TRBD1 as D (6 bases). The germline V gene encodes CDR1 LNHDA and CDR2 SQIVND (reference sequence). Deletions cut 2 bases from V and 7 bases from J, with 15 bases between. This CDR3 contains 14 residues. The CDR3 DNA is TGTGCCAGTAGTATAACAGGGACCGCGTCTGAGCAGTACTTC. It specifies CASSITGTASEQYF. Variable domain in full (rest from reference TRBV19 and TRBJ2-7): DGGITQSPKYLFRKEGQNVTLSCEQNLNHDAMYWYRQDPGQGLRLIYYSQIVNDFQKGDIAEGYSVSREKKESFPLTVTSAQKNPTAFYLCASSITGTASEQYFGPGTRLTVT.

The chain has TRBV5-5 and TRBJ2-2; 8 nucleotides agree with TRBD2. CDR1 and CDR2 from the germline V gene are SGHKS and YYEKEE (reference sequence). V trimming: 4 bases; J trimming: 1 base; junction bases outside the gene matches: 9. The length of the CDR3 is 17 residues. In nucleotides, the CDR3 is TGTGCCAGCAGCCCAATCGGCGGGGGGCAGAACACCGGGGAGCTGTTTTTT. It codes for CASSPIGGGQNTGELFF. Based on the CDR3 plus reference TRBV5-5 and TRBJ2-2, the full variable domain is DAGVTQSPTHLIKTRGQQVTLRCSPISGHKSVSWYQQVLGQGPQFIFQYYEKEERGRGNFPDRFSARQFPNYSSELNVNALLLGDSALYLCASSPIGGGQNTGELFFGEGSRLTVL.

This sequence joins TRBV18 and TRBJ1-4; D is possibly TRBD1 (6 bases). The V and J ends lost 2 bases and 8 bases respectively, with 15 bases between them. The CDR3 loop spans 15 amino acids. The germline CDR1 and CDR2 sequences are KGHSH and LQKENI. The CDR3: CASSPGQTRHEKLFF. The CDR3 coding sequence is TGTGCCAGCTCACCAGGACAGACGAGACACGAAAAACTGTTTTTT.

The rearrangement links TRBV6-5 to TRBJ2-1; no definite D call. CDR3 length: 14 residues. V was cut by 0 bases and J by 5 bases, with 8 bases left in between. The germline gives CDR1 MNHEY, CDR2 SVGAGI. CDR3 DNA sequence: TGTGCCAGCAGTTACTCCGACGGAGACAATGAGCAGTTCTTC. Amino acid sequence: CASSYSDGDNEQFF.

The chain couples TRBV15 to TRBJ1-2; D gene uncertain. The V end lost 5 bases, the J end lost 0 bases, and 10 bases lay between the germline ends. The CDR3 covers 14 residues. Germline V gene sequence: CDR1 LNHNV, CDR2 YYDKDF (reference sequence). The CDR3: CATSSGGTNYGYTF. The CDR3 nucleotides are TGTGCCACCAGCTCAGGAGGGACTAACTATGGCTACACCTTC.

The chain uses TRBV25-1 and TRBJ2-7, with D unclear. CDR3 length: 11 amino acids. Per germline, CDR1 MGHDK and CDR2 SYGVNS. V lost 4 bases to trimming and J lost 1 base, with 2 bases between them. The CDR3 region has the DNA TGTGCCAGCAGTGGTTCCTACGAGCAGTACTTC. Its protein product is CASSGSYEQYF.

The rearrangement links TRBV30 to TRBJ1-5; D unclear. V lost 1 base and J lost 3, with 7 bases in between. CDR3 length: 13 residues. Germline V gene sequence: CDR1 GTSNPN, CDR2 SVGIG (reference sequence). DNA of the CDR3: TGTGCCTGGAGTGGGGATCCCAATCAGCCCCAGCATTTT. Encoded protein: CAWSGDPNQPQHF.

The chain combines TRBV19 with TRBJ1-5; 7 bases fit TRBD1. The CDR3 consists of 16 residues. Germline CDR1 reads LNHDA; CDR2 reads SQIVND (reference sequence). V dropped 4 bases and J dropped 0; count of bases not matched to a gene: 6. The CDR3 DNA sequence: TGTGCCAGTAGTAGGGAGCAGGGGGTTAGCAATCAGCCCCAGCATTTT. It translates to CASSREQGVSNQPQHF.

The rearrangement joins TRBV18 to TRBJ2-3; a weak D match, TRBD1 (5 bases). V was pared by 2 bases and J by 2 bases, with 17 bases between. Germline V lookup: CDR1 KGHSH, CDR2 LQKENI. This CDR3 comprises 17 residues. The CDR3, as DNA: TGTGCCAGCTCACCATCACGACAGCTAATTTCCACAGATACGCAGTATTTT. This codes for CASSPSRQLISTDTQYF.

The CDR3 DNA reads TGTGCCAGCAGCTTTATTCGGCAGGGGGGAAATGAGCAGTTCTTC. The encoded protein is CASSFIRQGGNEQFF. The chain couples TRBV5-5 to TRBJ2-1; tentative D call: TRBD1 (7 bases). CDR1 and CDR2 (germline): SGHKS, YYEKEE (reference sequence). V lost 2 bases, J lost 7 bases, and 16 bases lay in between. The CDR3 is 15 residues long.

The genes are TRBV14 and TRBJ1-2, with a tentative D call TRBD1 (5 bases). Germline V gene data show CDR1 as SGHDN and CDR2 as FVKESK. V shed 4 bases and J shed 4 bases, with 16 bases lying between them. The CDR3 extends over 15 amino acids. The CDR3 is CASSPPGANPYGYTF. The CDR3 DNA follows: TGTGCCAGCAGCCCACCCGGGGCAAATCCCTATGGCTACACCTTC.

The V gene is TRBV30, the J gene TRBJ1-6, with D unclear. Germline V gene data show CDR1 as GTSNPN and CDR2 as SVGIG (reference sequence). The CDR3 totals 12 residues. Between the trimmed V and J ends, which lost 1 base and 8 bases, there was a span of 6 bases. The CDR3 loop is CAWSETHSPLHF. CDR3 sequence (DNA): TGTGCCTGGAGTGAGACACATTCACCCCTCCACTTT.

V gene TRBV6-4 combines with J gene TRBJ1-5; D gene uncertain. This CDR3 contains 12 residues. Germline values: CDR1 MRHNA, CDR2 SNTAGT. With 3 bases removed from V and 5 bases from J, the gap between germline ends came to 5 bases. The CDR3: CASSEGYQPQHF. Here the CDR3 DNA reads TGTGCCAGCAGTGAGGGGTATCAGCCCCAGCATTTT.

V is TRBV7-3 and J is TRBJ2-3, with 12 bases aligning to TRBD2. Trimming removed 3 bases from V and 4 bases from J; junction bases left unmatched: 2. The length of the CDR3 is 15 residues. Germline lookup yields CDR1 SGHTA and CDR2 FQGTGA. CDR3 amino acids: CASSLTSGGPDTQYF. Written as DNA, the CDR3 is TGTGCCAGCAGCTTGACTAGCGGGGGACCAGATACGCAGTATTTT.

The count of this clone is one. The V gene is TRBV5-1, the J gene TRBJ2-1, with 10 bases lining up with TRBD2. V shed 2 bases, J shed 5 bases, and the junction held 4 bases outside the gene matches. This CDR3 comprises 15 residues. Germline V gene lookup returns CDR1 SGHRS and CDR2 YFSETQ. In DNA form, the CDR3 reads TGCGCCAGCAGCTTTGGGACTAGCGTTAACAATGAGCAGTTCTTC. Protein: CASSFGTSVNNEQFF. Variable domain in full (rest from reference TRBV5-1 and TRBJ2-1): KAGVTQTPRYLIKTRGQQVTLSCSPISGHRSVSWYQQTPGQGLQFLFEYFSETQRNKGNFPGRFSGRQFSNSRSEMNVSTLELGDSALYLCASSFGTSVNNEQFFGPGTRLTVL.

This chain joins TRBV10-3 and TRBJ2-7; D not certain. Germline V gives CDR1 ENHRY, CDR2 SYGVKD. This CDR3 is built from 15 residues. The V end was cut by 3 bases, the J end by 2 bases, with 14 bases between. The DNA of the CDR3 is TGTGCCATCAGTGACCCCCTAGGGATCGCCTACGAGCAGTACTTC. Protein: CAISDPLGIAYEQYF.